These 11 T cell receptor beta chains originate from one sample sequenced in a study of identical twins listed by TCRdb under 2016. The library came from 5' RACE. The sequencer listed for this sample is Illumina HiSeq 2000. TCRdb ran its own pipeline on the public reads, namely fastp trimming at Q25 and MiXCR clone calling, and kept in-frame beta chains. All rows with the same CDR3 protein become a single entry with the most common DNA and genes. The sample records more than 400,000 distinct CDR3 sequences, around 15% of which are singletons. The ten largest clones represent 0.44% of the sample. These records were also assigned to another study, of yellow fever vaccine responses in identical twins.

Sequenced input: CD4+ T cells sorted from blood. The receptors were sampled from a woman between 18 and 29 years old in good health.

The V and J genes are TRBV12-3 or TRBV12-4 and TRBJ2-1; TRBD2 aligns across 13 bases. The CDR3 is made up of 14 amino acids. V lost 6 bases and J lost 8; bases outside the gene matches: 4. The CDR3 nucleotides read TGTGCCAGCAGGGGACTAGCGGGACCCGATGAGCAGTTCTTC. Protein sequence: CASRGLAGPDEQFF.

The V and J genes are TRBV7-9 and TRBJ2-7, with no clear D. CDR3 length: 16 amino acids. CDR1 and CDR2 (germline): SEHNR, FQNEAQ (reference sequence). V lost 4 bases, J lost 3 bases, and 19 bases lay in between. CDR3 sequence (DNA): TGTGCCAGCAGCTCCCTGGGTCGGAACCTCGACTACGAGCAGTACTTC. Its translation is CASSSLGRNLDYEQYF.

This clonotype turned up a few times. CDR3 in DNA: TGTGCCAGCAGTGGGTTTGGTCTGGATGAGCAGTTCTTC. Translated: CASSGFGLDEQFF. The chain couples TRBV25-1 to TRBJ2-1; no firm D call. This CDR3 spans 13 amino acids. The V and J ends lost 4 bases and 8 bases respectively, with 12 bases between them. From germline, CDR1 is MGHDK and CDR2 SYGVNS.

This clonotype has more than one count but fewer than ten. This chain joins TRBV5-1 and TRBJ2-7, with 10 bases aligning to TRBD1. This CDR3 has 16 residues. From germline, CDR1 is SGHRS and CDR2 YFSETQ. Trimming took 0 bases from V and 2 from J; bases not matched to a gene: 5. The CDR3 loop is CASSLVSGQGPYEQYF. The CDR3 DNA is TGCGCCAGCAGCTTGGTCTCGGGACAGGGGCCCTACGAGCAGTACTTC.

This clonotype was seen repeatedly, ten times or more. V is TRBV4-2 and J is TRBJ2-3, with D perhaps TRBD1 (6 bases). The CDR3 runs 14 residues. V lost 8 bases, J lost 2 bases, and 14 bases lay in between. Germline CDR1 is LGHNA and CDR2 is YNFKEQ. CDR3 coding DNA: TGTGCCAGCGGGAACAGGGAAACCACAGATACGCAGTATTTT. Its translation is CASGNRETTDTQYF.

This clonotype was observed a handful of times. This chain uses TRBV14 with TRBJ1-6; D unclear. The CDR3 extends over 16 amino acids. The V end was cut by 1 base, the J end by 6 bases, with 13 bases between. Germline loops: CDR1 SGHDN, CDR2 FVKESK. The DNA of the CDR3 is TGTGCCAGCAGCCAAGGGTCGGGAACCTCTAATTCACCCCTCCACTTT. Residues: CASSQGSGTSNSPLHF.

The chain is built from TRBV6-2 or TRBV6-3 and TRBJ1-6; 7 bases map to TRBD1. The CDR3 consists of 12 residues. Per the germline V gene, CDR1 is MNHEY and CDR2 is SVGEGT. J lost 12 bases, V lost 4 bases, and 3 bases had no gene match. The chain's CDR3 is CASSLYRGPLHF. CDR3 sequence (DNA): TGTGCCAGCAGTTTATACAGGGGACCCCTCCACTTT.

The V and J genes are TRBV10-3 and TRBJ2-3, with no clear D. The CDR3 sequence is 15 residues long. Deletions cut 7 bases from V and 0 bases from J, with 14 bases between. Germline values: CDR1 ENHRY, CDR2 SYGVKD. The CDR3 coding sequence is TGTGCCATCACGGTTCATCCCTCTAGCACAGATACGCAGTATTTT. Translating gives CAITVHPSSTDTQYF.

This clonotype occurred a few times. The J gene is TRBJ1-2, the V gene TRBV15; no clear D. The CDR3 has 17 residues. Deletions cut 0 bases from V and 0 bases from J, with 14 bases between. Per the germline V gene, CDR1 is LNHNV and CDR2 is YYDKDF (reference sequence). The CDR3 is CATSRDVRGKPNYGYTF. CDR3 nucleotides: TGTGCCACCAGCAGAGATGTTCGCGGCAAGCCTAACTATGGCTACACCTTC. Full variable domain (missing parts from reference TRBV15 and TRBJ1-2): DAMVIQNPRYQVTQFGKPVTLSCSQTLNHNVMYWYQQKSSQAPKLLFHYYDKDFNNEADTPDNFQSRRPNTSFCFLDIRSPGLGDTAMYLCATSRDVRGKPNYGYTFGSGTRLTVV.

This chain links TRBV20-1 with TRBJ2-7; TRBD2 agrees at 10 bases. Germline CDR1 and CDR2: DFQATT and SNEGSKA (reference sequence). The CDR3 is 14 residues long. With 3 bases clipped from V and 4 bases from J, the junction kept 6 bases outside the gene matches. This CDR3 reads CSARLAGVMYEQYF. The CDR3 DNA sequence: TGCAGTGCTAGGCTAGCGGGAGTGATGTACGAGCAGTACTTC.

This clonotype was observed at least ten times. The chain uses TRBV18 and TRBJ2-3; perhaps TRBD2 as D (5 bases). Trimming cost V 2 bases and J 6 bases, with 6 bases left between them. Germline V gives CDR1 KGHSH, CDR2 LQKENI. This CDR3 has 12 amino acids. For the CDR3, the DNA is TGTGCCAGCTCACCAAGGGAGGATACGCAGTATTTT. It translates to CASSPREDTQYF.